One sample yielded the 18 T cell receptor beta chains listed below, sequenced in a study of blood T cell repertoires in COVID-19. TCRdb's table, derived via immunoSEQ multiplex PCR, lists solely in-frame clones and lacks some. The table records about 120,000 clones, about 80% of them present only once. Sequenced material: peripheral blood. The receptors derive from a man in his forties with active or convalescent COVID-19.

CDR3 protein: CASSSQPGSIYGYTF. Written as DNA, the CDR3 is TGTGCCAGCAGCTCGCAGCCGGGGTCCATCTATGGCTACACCTTC. The chain links TRBV7-2 to TRBJ1-2; D remains ambiguous. Trimming left V 4 bases short and J 4 bases short, with 16 bases between. CDR1 and CDR2 (germline): SGHTA, FQGNSA. This CDR3 has 15 residues. Looking up the rest from reference TRBV7-2 and TRBJ1-2 gives the full variable domain: GAGVSQSPSNKVTEKGKDVELRCDPISGHTALYWYRQSLGQGLEFLIYFQGNSAPDKSGLPSDRFSAERTGGSVSTLTIQRTQQEDSAVYLCASSSQPGSIYGYTFGSGTRLTVV.

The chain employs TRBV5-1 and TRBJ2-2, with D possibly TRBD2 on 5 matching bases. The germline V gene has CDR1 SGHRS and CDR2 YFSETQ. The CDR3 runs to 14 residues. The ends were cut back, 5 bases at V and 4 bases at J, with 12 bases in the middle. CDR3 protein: CASRVGDATGELFF. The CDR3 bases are TGCGCCAGCAGGGTCGGGGATGCCACCGGGGAGCTGTTTTTT.

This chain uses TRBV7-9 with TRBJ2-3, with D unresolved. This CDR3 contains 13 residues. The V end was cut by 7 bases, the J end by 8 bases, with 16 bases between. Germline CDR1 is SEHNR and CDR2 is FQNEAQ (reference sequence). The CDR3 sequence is CASTIPGWATQYF. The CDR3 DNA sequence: TGTGCCAGCACCATTCCAGGCTGGGCTACGCAGTATTTT.

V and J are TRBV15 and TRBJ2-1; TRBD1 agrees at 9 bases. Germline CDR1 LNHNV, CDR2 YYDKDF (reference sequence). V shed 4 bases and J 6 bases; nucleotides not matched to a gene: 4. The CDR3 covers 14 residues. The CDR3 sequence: CATSIPGQGNEQFF. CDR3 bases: TGTGCCACCAGCATACCGGGACAGGGCAATGAGCAGTTCTTC.

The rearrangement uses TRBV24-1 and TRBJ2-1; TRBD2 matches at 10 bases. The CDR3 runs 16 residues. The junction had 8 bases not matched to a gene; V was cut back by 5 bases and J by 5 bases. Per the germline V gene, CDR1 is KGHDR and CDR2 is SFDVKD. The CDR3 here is CATSVDPSGRNNEQFF. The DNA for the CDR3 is TGTGCCACCAGTGTAGATCCTAGCGGGAGAAACAATGAGCAGTTCTTC.

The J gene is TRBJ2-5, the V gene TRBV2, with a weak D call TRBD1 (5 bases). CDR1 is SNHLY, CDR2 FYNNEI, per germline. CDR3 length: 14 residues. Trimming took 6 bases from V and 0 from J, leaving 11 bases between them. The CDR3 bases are TGTGCCAGCAGCCTAGACAGAGACCAAGAGACCCAGTACTTC. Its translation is CASSLDRDQETQYF.

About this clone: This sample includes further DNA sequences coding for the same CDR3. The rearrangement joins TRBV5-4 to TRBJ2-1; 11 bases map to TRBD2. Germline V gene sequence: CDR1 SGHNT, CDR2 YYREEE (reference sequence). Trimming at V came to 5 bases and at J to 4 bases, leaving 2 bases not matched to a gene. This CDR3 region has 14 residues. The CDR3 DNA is TGTGCCAGCAGTTCTAGCGGGGGGTACAATGAGCAGTTCTTC. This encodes CASSSSGGYNEQFF.

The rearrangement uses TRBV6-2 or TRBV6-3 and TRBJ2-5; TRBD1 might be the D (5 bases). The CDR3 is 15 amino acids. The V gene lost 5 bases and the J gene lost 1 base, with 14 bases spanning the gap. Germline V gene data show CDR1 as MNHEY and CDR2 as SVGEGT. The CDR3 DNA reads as TGTGCCAGCAGTGCTGGGGCGTTTGTCCAAGAGACCCAGTACTTC. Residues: CASSAGAFVQETQYF.

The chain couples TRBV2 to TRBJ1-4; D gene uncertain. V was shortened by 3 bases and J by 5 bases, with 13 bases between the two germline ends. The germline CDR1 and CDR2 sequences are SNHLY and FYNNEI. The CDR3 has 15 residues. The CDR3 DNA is TGTGCCAGCAGTGAGTTTTCTGACAAGAATGAAAAACTGTTTTTT. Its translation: CASSEFSDKNEKLFF.

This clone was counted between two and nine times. CDR3 sequence reads: CASSLSLRDSNQPQHF. DNA of the CDR3: TGTGCCAGCAGCTTATCCTTGAGGGATTCTAATCAGCCCCAGCATTTT. J is TRBJ1-5 and V is TRBV13, with unresolved D. Germline V gene sequence: CDR1 PRHDT, CDR2 FYEKMQ (reference sequence). This CDR3 region has 16 residues. V was trimmed by 2 bases and J by 4 bases, leaving 15 bases between them.

CDR3 bases: TGTGCCAGCAGAAGCCCCTATCCCTACGAGCAGTACTTC. This gives the protein CASRSPYPYEQYF. The J gene is TRBJ2-7, the V gene TRBV28; no definite D call. This CDR3 comprises 13 residues. Germline V gene lookup returns CDR1 MDHEN and CDR2 SYDVKM. Trimming took 6 bases from V and 2 from J, leaving 11 bases between them.

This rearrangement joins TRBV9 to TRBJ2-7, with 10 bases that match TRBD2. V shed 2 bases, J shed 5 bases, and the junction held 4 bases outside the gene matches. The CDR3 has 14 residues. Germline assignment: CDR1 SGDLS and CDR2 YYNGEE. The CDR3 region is CASSVSGGADEQYF. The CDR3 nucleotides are TGTGCCAGCAGCGTCAGCGGGGGGGCGGACGAGCAGTACTTC.

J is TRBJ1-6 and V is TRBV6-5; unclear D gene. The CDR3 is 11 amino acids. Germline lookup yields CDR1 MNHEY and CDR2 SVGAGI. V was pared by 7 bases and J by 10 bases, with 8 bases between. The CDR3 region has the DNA TGTGCCAGCACGCAGGTCTCACCCCTCCACTTT. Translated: CASTQVSPLHF.

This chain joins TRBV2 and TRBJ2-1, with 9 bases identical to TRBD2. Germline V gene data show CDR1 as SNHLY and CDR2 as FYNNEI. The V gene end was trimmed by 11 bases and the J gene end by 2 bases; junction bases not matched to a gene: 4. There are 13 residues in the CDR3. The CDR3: CACIAGAYNEQFF. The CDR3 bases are TGTGCCTGCATAGCGGGGGCCTACAATGAGCAGTTCTTC.

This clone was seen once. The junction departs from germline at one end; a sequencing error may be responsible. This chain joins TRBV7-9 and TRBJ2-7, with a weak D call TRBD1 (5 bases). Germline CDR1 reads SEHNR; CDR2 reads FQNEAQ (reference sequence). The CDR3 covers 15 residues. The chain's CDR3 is CASSLEALGRHEQYF. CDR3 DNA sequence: TGTGCCAGCAGTTTAGAGGCCCTGGGGCGCCACGAGCAGTACTTC. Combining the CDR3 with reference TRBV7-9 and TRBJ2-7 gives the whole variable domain DTGVSQNPRHKITKRGQNVTFRCDPISEHNRLYWYRQTLGQGPEFLTYFQNEAQLEKSRLLSDRFSAERPKGSFSTLEIQRTEQGDSAMYLCASSLEALGRHEQYFGPGTRLTVT.

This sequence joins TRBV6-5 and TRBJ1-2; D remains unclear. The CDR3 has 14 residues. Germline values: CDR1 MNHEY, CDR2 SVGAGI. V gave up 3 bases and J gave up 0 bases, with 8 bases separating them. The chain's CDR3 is CASSYRGANYGYTF. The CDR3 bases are TGTGCCAGCAGTTATCGGGGTGCTAACTATGGCTACACCTTC.

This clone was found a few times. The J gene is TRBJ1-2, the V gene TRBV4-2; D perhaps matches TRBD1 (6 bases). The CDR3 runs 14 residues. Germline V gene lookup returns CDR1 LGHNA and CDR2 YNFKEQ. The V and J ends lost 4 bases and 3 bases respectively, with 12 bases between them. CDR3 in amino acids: CASSPDPGDYGYTF. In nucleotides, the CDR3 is TGTGCCAGCAGCCCCGACCCAGGGGACTATGGCTACACCTTC.

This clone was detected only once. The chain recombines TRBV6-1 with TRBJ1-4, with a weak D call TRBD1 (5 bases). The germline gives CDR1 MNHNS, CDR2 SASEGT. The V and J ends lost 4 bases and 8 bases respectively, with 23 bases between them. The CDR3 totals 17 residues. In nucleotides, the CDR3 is TGTGCCAGCAGTGGCCTAACCGGGACCAGGGAGGGGGAAAAACTGTTTTTT. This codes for CASSGLTGTREGEKLFF.